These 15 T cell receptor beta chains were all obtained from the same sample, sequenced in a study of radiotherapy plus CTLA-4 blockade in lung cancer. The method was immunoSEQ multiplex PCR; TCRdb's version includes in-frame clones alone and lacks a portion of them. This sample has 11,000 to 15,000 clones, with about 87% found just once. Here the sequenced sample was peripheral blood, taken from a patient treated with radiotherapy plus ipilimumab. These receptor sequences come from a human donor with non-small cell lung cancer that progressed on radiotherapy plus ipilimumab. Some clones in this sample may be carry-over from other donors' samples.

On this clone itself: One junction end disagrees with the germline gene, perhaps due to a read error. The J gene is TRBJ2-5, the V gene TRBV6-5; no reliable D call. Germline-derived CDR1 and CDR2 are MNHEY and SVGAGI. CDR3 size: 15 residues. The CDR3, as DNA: TGTGCCAGCAGCCACCTAAGTCGGGTTCAAGAGACCCGGTACTTC. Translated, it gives CASSHLSRVQETRYF.

CDR3 amino acids: CASSQEFGLASSYEQYF. The CDR3 region has the DNA TGCGCCAGCAGCCAAGAATTCGGACTAGCGTCGAGCTACGAGCAGTACTTC. The chain combines TRBV4-3 with TRBJ2-7, with 9 bases fitting TRBD2. The germline CDR1 and CDR2 sequences are LGHNA and YSLEER. CDR3 length equals 17 residues. J gave up 3 bases and V 0 bases, and 9 bases lay outside the gene matches.

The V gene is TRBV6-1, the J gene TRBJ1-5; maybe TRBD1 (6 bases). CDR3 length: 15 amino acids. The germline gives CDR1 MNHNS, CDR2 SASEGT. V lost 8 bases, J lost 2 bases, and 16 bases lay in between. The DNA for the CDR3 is TGTGCCAGCTCGACGGAAGGGGGTCGCAATCAGCCCCAGCATTTT. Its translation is CASSTEGGRNQPQHF.

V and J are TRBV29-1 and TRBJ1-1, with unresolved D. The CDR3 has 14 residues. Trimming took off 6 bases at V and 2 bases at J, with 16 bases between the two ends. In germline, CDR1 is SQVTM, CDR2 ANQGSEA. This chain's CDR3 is CSVALGLRNTEAFF. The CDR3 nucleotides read TGCAGCGTGGCCCTGGGCTTACGAAACACTGAAGCTTTCTTT.

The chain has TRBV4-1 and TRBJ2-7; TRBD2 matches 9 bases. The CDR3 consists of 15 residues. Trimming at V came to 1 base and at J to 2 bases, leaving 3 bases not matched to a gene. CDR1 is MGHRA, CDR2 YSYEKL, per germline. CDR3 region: CASSQGGGAPYEQYF. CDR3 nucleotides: TGCGCCAGCAGCCAAGGCGGGGGGGCGCCCTACGAGCAGTACTTC.

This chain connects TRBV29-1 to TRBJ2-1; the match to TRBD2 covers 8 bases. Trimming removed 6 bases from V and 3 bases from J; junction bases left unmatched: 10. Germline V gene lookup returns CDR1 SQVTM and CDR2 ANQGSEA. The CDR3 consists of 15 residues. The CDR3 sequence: CSVAPTSAYYNEQFF. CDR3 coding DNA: TGCAGCGTCGCACCGACTAGCGCTTACTACAATGAGCAGTTCTTC.

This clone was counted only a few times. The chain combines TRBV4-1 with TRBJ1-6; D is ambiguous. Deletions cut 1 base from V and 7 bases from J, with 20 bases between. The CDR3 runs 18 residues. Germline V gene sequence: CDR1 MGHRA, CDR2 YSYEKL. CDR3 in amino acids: CASSQGSTDLGGNSPLHF. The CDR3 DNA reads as TGCGCCAGCAGCCAAGGGTCAACGGACCTGGGCGGGAATTCACCCCTCCACTTT.

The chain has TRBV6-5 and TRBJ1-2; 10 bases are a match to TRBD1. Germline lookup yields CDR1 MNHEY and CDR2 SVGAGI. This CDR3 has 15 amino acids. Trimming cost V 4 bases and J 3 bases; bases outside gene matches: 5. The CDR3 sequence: CASSWEGQGDYGYTF. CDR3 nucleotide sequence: TGTGCCAGCAGTTGGGAAGGACAGGGGGACTATGGCTACACCTTC.

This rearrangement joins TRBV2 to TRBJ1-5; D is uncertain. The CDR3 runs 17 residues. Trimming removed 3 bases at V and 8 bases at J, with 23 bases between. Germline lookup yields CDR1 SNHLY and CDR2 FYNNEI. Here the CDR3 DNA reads TGTGCCAGCAGTGAGGGCGATCAGGTTCTGACCTGGAAGCCCCAGCATTTT. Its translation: CASSEGDQVLTWKPQHF.

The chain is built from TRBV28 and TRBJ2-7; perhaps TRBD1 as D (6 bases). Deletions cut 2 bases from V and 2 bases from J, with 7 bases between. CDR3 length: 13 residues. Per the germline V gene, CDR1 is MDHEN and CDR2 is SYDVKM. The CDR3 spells CASSLGTPYEQYF. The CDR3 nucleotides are TGTGCCAGCAGTTTAGGGACACCCTACGAGCAGTACTTC.

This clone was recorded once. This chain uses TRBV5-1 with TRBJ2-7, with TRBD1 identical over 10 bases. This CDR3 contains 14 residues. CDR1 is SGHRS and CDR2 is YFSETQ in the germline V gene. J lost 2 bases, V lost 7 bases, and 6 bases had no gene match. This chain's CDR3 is CASGGTGDPYEQYF. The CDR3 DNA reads TGCGCCAGCGGGGGGACAGGGGATCCCTACGAGCAGTACTTC.

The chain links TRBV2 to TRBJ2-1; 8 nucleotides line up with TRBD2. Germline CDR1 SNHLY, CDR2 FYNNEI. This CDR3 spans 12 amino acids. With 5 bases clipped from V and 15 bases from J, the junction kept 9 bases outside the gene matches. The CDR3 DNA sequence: TGTGCCAGCAGTTCAACCGGGACTAGTCCGTTCTTC. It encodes CASSSTGTSPFF. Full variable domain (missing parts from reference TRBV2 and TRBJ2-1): EPEVTQTPSHQVTQMGQEVILRCVPISNHLYFYWYRQILGQKVEFLVSFYNNEISEKSEIFDDQFSVERPDGSNFTLKIRSTKLEDSAMYFCASSSTGTSPFFGPGTRLTVL.

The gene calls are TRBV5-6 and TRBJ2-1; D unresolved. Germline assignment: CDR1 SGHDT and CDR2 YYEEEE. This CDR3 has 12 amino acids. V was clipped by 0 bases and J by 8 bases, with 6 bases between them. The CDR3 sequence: CASSLERDEQFF. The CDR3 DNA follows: TGTGCCAGCAGCTTGGAGAGAGATGAGCAGTTCTTC.

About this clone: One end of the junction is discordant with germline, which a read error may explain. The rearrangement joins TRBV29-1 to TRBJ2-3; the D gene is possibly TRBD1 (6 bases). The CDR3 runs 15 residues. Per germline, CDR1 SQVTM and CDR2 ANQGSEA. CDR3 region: CSVEGLTGNTDTQYF. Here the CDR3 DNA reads TGCAGCGTGGAAGGATTAACAGGGAACACAGATACGCAGTATTTT.

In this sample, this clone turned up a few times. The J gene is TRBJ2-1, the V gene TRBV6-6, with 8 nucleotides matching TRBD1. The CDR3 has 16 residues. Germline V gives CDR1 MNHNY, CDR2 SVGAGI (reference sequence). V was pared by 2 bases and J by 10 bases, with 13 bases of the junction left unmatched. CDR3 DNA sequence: TGTGCCAGCAGTTACGGGGTTGCGACAGGGGCACAGGAGCAGTTCTTC. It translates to CASSYGVATGAQEQFF.